The 4 T cell receptor beta chains in this list originate from one sample, sequenced in a study of OX40 agonist ivuxolimab in advanced cancers. Library method: the immunoSEQ multiplex PCR assay. TCRdb mirrors the immuneACCESS table, restricted to in-frame sequences. Some clones are absent from its copies; in checked studies, under half trace to an unresolved V gene, and the reason for the others is unknown. Recorded for this sample are fewer than 25,000 clones; roughly 80% of them occurred a single time. Around 28% of the sample comes from the top ten. The specimen comprised CD4+ or CD8+ T cells sorted from blood, sampled in a trial of the OX40 agonist ivuxolimab. Source of these receptors: an adult with an advanced solid tumor such as melanoma, head and neck, liver or kidney cancer.

This clone was observed a single time. The rearrangement links TRBV19 to TRBJ2-5; TRBD1 agrees at 9 bases. The closer fit of TRBJ2-7 to the DNA end suggests the J call may be wrong. The germline V gene has CDR1 LNHDA and CDR2 SQIVND (reference sequence). The length of the CDR3 is 15 residues. In nucleotides, the CDR3 is TGTGCCAGTAGTATGGGACAGGGCAGCACCTACGAGCAGTACTTC. Translated, it gives CASSMGQGSTYEQYF.

The chain recombines TRBV11-2 with TRBJ2-7; D remains ambiguous. This CDR3 is built from 13 residues. V lost 4 bases and J 3 bases, leaving 10 bases between the germline ends. Germline V gives CDR1 SGHAT, CDR2 FQNNGV. The CDR3 protein is CASSSNLNYEQYF. CDR3 coding DNA: TGTGCCAGCAGCTCCAATCTGAACTACGAGCAGTACTTC.

The chain uses TRBV13 and TRBJ1-1, with D unresolved. Germline assignment: CDR1 PRHDT and CDR2 FYEKMQ (reference sequence). This CDR3 has 14 residues. The V and J ends lost 4 bases and 4 bases respectively, with 13 bases between them. This CDR3 reads CASSSSVETTEAFF. CDR3 sequence (DNA): TGTGCCAGCAGCTCTTCGGTCGAGACCACTGAAGCTTTCTTT.

The J gene is TRBJ2-7, the V gene TRBV4-2; TRBD2 might be the D (6 bases). Germline CDR1 is LGHNA and CDR2 is YNFKEQ. The V end was cut by 8 bases, the J end by 0 bases, with 14 bases between. This CDR3 is 14 amino acids long. The CDR3 spells CASGWGGDSYEQYF. The CDR3 coding sequence is TGTGCCAGCGGGTGGGGCGGGGACTCCTACGAGCAGTACTTC.